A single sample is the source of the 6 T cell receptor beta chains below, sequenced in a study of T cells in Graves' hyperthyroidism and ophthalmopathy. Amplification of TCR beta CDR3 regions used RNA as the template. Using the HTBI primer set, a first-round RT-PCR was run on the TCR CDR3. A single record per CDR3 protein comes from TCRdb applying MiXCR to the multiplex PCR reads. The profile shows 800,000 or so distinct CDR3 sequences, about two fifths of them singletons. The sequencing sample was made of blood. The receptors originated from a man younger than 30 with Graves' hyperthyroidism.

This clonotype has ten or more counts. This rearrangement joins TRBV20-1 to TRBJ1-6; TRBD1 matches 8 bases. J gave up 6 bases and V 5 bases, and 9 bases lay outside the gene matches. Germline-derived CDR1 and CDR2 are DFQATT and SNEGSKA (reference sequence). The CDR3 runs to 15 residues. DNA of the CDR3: TGCAGTGCTCAGCCGCAGGGGGCCCTTAATTCACCCCTCCACTTT. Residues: CSAQPQGALNSPLHF.

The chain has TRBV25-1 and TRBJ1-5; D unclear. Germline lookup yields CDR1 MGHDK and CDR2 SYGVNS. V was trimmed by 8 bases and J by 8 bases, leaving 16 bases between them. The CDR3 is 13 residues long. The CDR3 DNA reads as TGTGCCAGCGGGGTTTTGGACGGGGAGCCCCAGCATTTT. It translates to CASGVLDGEPQHF.

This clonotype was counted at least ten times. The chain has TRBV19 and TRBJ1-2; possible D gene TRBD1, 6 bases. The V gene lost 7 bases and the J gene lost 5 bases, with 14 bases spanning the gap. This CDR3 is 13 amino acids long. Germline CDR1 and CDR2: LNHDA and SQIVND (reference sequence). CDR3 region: CASTYGTLYGYTF. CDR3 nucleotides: TGTGCCAGTACTTACGGGACACTATATGGCTACACCTTC.

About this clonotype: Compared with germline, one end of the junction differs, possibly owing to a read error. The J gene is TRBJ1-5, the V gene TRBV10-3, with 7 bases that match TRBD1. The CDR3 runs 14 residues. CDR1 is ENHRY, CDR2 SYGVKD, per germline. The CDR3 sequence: CASSERDSGQPQHF. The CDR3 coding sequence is TGTGCCAGCAGTGAAAGGGACAGTGGACAGCCCCAGCATTTT.

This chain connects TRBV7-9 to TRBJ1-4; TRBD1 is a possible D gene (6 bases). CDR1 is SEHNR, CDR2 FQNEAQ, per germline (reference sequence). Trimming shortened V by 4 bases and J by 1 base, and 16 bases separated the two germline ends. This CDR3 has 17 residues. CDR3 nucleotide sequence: TGTGCCAGCAGCTCCGGTGGGACAATGGGAACTAATGAAAAACTGTTTTTT. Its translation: CASSSGGTMGTNEKLFF.

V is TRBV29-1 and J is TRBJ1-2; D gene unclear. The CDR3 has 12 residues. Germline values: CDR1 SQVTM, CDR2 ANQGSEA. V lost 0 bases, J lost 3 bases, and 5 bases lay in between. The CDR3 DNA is TGCAGCGTTGAAGAGGCAGACTATGGCTACACCTTC. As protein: CSVEEADYGYTF. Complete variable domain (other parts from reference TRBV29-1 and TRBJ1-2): SAVISQKPSRDICQRGTSLTIQCQVDSQVTMMFWYRQQPGQSLTLIATANQGSEATYESGFVIDKFPISRPNLTFSTLTVSNMSPEDSSIYLCSVEEADYGYTFGSGTRLTVV.